A selection of T cell receptor beta chains follows, all from one sample in a study of blood T cell repertoires in COVID-19. TCRdb's copy holds only in-frame clones and misses some; the assay was immunoSEQ multiplex PCR. Of fewer than 200,000 clones in the sample, around three quarters were seen once. The specimen sequenced was PBMCs or T cells enriched from blood (not recorded which). The receptors come from a woman between 70 and 85 years old in a cohort exposed to, infected with or recovered from COVID-19 (not recorded which). CDR3s include the opening cysteine and the closing phenylalanine or tryptophan. A D gene is named only where the DNA matches it firmly. Clone size is shown for a subset of rows, as once, few, many or a class of expanded clone.

CDR3 length	D gene	V gene	J gene	clone size	CDR3 DNA	CDR3 protein
18	TRBD1	TRBV7-3	TRBJ1-6	NA	TGTGCCAGCAGCTTAACGGCCCGGGACAGCACCTATAATTCACCCCTCCACTTT	CASSLTARDSTYNSPLHF
17	TRBD2	TRBV7-9	TRBJ2-7	NA	TGTGCCAGCAGCCGGACTCCGGGGGGGATCAGCTCCTACGAGCAGTACTTC	CASSRTPGGISSYEQYF
12	NA	TRBV12-3/TRBV12-4	TRBJ1-2	NA	TGTGCCAGCAGTGGACTAACGGGCGGCTACACCTTC	CASSGLTGGYTF
20	TRBD2	TRBV6-1	TRBJ2-6	once	TGTGCCAGCAGTGGACGGACTAGCGGGGCCCCCGGGACTGTTTCCAACGTCCTGACTTTC	CASSGRTSGAPGTVSNVLTF
15	TRBD2	TRBV7-8	TRBJ2-7	NA	TGTGCCAGCAGCGGCAGACTAGCGGCCCCCCACGAGCAGTACTTC	CASSGRLAAPHEQYF
14	NA	TRBV18	TRBJ1-1	NA	TGTGCCAGCTCACCACCGTGGGTTAGGGAGGGAGCTTTCTTT	CASSPPWVREGAFF
15	NA	TRBV5-6	TRBJ1-5	once	TGTGCCAGCAGCTCGGCTAGGGGGAGCAATCAGCCCCAGCATTTT	CASSSARGSNQPQHF
15	NA	TRBV2	TRBJ1-5	NA	TGTGCCAGCAGCCCCACGGTTGCGGGGGTTCAGCCCCAGCATTTT	CASSPTVAGVQPQHF
12	NA	TRBV20-1	TRBJ1-2	NA	TGCAGTGCTAGTCGGGGAAAAGAAGGCTACACCTTC	CSASRGKEGYTF
12	NA	TRBV10-3	TRBJ2-2	NA	TGTGCCACTCGACAGAACACCGGGGAGCTGTTTTTT	CATRQNTGELFF
16	TRBD1	TRBV6-6	TRBJ2-2	NA	TGTGCCAGCATTTCGGGCTCGACAGGGGACACCGGGGAGCTGTTTTTT	CASISGSTGDTGELFF
14	TRBD1	TRBV2	TRBJ1-6	NA	TGTGCCAGCGGGGGGACAGGGTCCCAATCACCCCTCCACTTT	CASGGTGSQSPLHF
13	NA	TRBV27	TRBJ1-1	NA	TGTGCCAGCAGCTTAGTGCCGGGAGCTATTGCTTTCTTT	CASSLVPGAIAFF
14	TRBD2	TRBV5-1	TRBJ2-3	few	TGCGCCAGCAGCTTGGACCAGGGAGGGGATACGCAGTATTTT	CASSLDQGGDTQYF
13	NA	TRBV9	TRBJ2-1	few	TGTGCCAGCAGCGTAGTCCAAGCCGATGAGCAGTTCTTC	CASSVVQADEQFF
15	TRBD1	TRBV15	TRBJ1-2	once	TGTGCCACCAGCAGACTTACAGACAGGGATTATGGCTACACCTTC	CATSRLTDRDYGYTF
17	NA	TRBV5-5	TRBJ1-1	NA	TGTGCCAGCAGCTTGGGGGCTCAGACAGTCGGTTATGGCACAGCTTTCTTT	CASSLGAQTVGYGTAFF
15	NA	TRBV5-1	TRBJ2-7	NA	TGCGCCAGCAGCTTGTTCGCGACAACCTCCTACGAGCAGTACTTC	CASSLFATTSYEQYF
15	NA	TRBV7-9	TRBJ1-2	few	TGTGCCAGCAGCCCTTCGGGGGTCGCCATCTATGGCTACACCTTC	CASSPSGVAIYGYTF
15	TRBD1	TRBV10-3	TRBJ1-1	NA	TGTGCCATCAGTGAGACAGGGGCTGCGAACACTGAAGCTTTCTTT	CAISETGAANTEAFF
14	NA	TRBV7-2	TRBJ2-1	NA	TGTGCCAGCAGCTACGCTAGCTCTAGGGATGAGCAGTTCTTC	CASSYASSRDEQFF
14	NA	TRBV3-1/TRBV3-2	TRBJ2-1	NA	TGTGCCAGCAGCCGGTCGGACTCAAGCAATGAGCAGTTCTTC	CASSRSDSSNEQFF
14	NA	TRBV18	TRBJ2-1	NA	TGTGCCAGCTCACCCATTGAAGCGAACAATGAGCAGTTCTTC	CASSPIEANNEQFF